The source of this TCR beta chain is a study of T-cell memory formation after mild COVID-19. The sample holds many counts of this clonotype. Its antigen remains unidentified. Overall study results and limits: A balance of CD4 and CD8 characterized clones contracting day 15 to 85, whereas later expanders leaned CD4+.

TCRdb used MiXCR to reprocess the 5' RACE reads, holding one entry per CDR3 protein. The sample has fewer than 150,000 distinct CDR3 sequences; 5% to 6.5% are singletons. The sequencing input was PBMCs or a T cell subset sorted from them (not recorded which). This sequence was found in an adult woman who had mild COVID-19 (a few samples of this study predate the infection). Cell type and time point are not known.

The CDR3 coding sequence is TGTGCCAGCAGTTGGGGACAGGGTGCCTACGAGCAGTACTTC. Translating gives CASSWGQGAYEQYF. The rearrangement joins TRBV12-3 or TRBV12-4 to TRBJ2-7, with 9 nucleotides matching TRBD1. The CDR3 contains 14 residues. The ends lost 4 bases at V and 2 bases at J; junction bases unmatched: 3.